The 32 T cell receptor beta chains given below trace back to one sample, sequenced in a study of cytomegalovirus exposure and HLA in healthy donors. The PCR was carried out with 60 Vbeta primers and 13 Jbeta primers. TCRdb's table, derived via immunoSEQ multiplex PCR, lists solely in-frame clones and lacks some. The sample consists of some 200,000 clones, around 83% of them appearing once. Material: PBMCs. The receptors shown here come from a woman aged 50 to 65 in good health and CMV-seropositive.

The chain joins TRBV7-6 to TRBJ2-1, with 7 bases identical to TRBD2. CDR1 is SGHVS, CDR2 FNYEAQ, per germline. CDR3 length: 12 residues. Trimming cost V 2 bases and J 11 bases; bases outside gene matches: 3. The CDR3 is CASSLRAGKQFF. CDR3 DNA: TGTGCCAGCAGCTTACGAGCGGGGAAGCAGTTCTTC.

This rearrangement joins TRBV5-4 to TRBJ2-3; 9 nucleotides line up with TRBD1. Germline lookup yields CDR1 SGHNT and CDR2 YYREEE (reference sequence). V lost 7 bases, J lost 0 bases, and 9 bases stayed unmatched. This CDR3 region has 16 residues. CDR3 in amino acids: CASRPGTGRSTDTQYF. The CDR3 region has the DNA TGTGCCAGCCGTCCCGGGACAGGGCGAAGCACAGATACGCAGTATTTT.

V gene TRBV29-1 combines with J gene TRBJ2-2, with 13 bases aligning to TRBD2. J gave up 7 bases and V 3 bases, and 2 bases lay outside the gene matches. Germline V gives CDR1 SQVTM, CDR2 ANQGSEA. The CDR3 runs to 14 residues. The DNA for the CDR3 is TGCAGCGTTGAGACTAGCGGGGGGCGCGGGGAGCTGTTTTTT. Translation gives CSVETSGGRGELFF.

CDR3 residues: CASSWDRDVTEAFF. Written as DNA, the CDR3 is TGTGCCAGCAGTTGGGACAGGGATGTTACTGAAGCTTTCTTT. The chain couples TRBV6-5 to TRBJ1-1; 9 positions match TRBD1. Losses at the gene ends were 4 bases for V and 5 bases for J; bases not matched to a gene: 5. The germline V gene encodes CDR1 MNHEY and CDR2 SVGAGI. This CDR3 has 14 residues.

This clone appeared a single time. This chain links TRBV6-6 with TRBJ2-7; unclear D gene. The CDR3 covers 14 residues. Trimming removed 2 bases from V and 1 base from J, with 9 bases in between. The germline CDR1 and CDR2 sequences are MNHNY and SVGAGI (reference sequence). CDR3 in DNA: TGTGCCAGCAGTTACCAGGATCCATCCTACGAGCAGTACTTC. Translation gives CASSYQDPSYEQYF.

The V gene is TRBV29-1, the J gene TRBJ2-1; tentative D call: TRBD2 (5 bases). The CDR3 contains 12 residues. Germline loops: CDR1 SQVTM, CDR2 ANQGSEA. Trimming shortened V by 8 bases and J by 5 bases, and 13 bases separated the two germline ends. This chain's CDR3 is CSSRGQDNEQFF. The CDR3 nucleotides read TGCAGCTCCCGCGGGCAAGACAATGAGCAGTTCTTC.

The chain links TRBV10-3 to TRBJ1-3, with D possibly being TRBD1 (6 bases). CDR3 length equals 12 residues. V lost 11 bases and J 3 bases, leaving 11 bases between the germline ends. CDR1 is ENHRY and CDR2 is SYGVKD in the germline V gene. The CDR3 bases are TGTGCCCTACAGGGAAATGGAAACACCATATATTTT. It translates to CALQGNGNTIYF.

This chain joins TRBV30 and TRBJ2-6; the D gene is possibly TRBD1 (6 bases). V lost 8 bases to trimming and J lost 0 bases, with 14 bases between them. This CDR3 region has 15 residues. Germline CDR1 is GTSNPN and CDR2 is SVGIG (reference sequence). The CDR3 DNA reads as TGTGCCGTAGACTGGACAGCCTCTGGGGCCAACGTCCTGACTTTC. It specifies CAVDWTASGANVLTF.

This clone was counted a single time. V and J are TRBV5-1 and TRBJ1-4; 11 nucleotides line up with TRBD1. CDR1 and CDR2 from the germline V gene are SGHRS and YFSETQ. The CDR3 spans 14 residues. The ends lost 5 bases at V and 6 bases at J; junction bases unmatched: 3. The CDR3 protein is CASRRTGGDEKLFF. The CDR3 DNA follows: TGCGCCAGCAGACGGACAGGGGGCGATGAAAAACTGTTTTTT.

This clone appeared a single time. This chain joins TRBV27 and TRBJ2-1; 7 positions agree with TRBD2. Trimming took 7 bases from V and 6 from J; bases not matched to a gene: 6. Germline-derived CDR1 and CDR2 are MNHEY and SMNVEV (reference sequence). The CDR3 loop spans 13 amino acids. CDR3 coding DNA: TGTGCCAGCATGGGTAGGGAGGGCAATGAGCAGTTCTTC. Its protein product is CASMGREGNEQFF.

This CDR3 is CASSLGSGGHHNEQFF. In nucleotides, the CDR3 is TGCGCCAGCAGCTTGGGGAGCGGGGGACATCACAATGAGCAGTTCTTC. The chain has TRBV5-1 and TRBJ2-1; 8 bases match TRBD2. V was pared by 0 bases and J by 5 bases, with 7 bases of the junction left unmatched. Per the germline V gene, CDR1 is SGHRS and CDR2 is YFSETQ. The CDR3 contains 16 residues.

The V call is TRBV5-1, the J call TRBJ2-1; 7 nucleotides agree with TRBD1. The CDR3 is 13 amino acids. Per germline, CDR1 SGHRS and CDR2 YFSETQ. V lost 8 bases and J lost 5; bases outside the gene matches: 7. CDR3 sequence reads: CASYRDRDNEQFF. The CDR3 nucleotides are TGCGCCAGTTACCGGGACAGAGACAATGAGCAGTTCTTC.

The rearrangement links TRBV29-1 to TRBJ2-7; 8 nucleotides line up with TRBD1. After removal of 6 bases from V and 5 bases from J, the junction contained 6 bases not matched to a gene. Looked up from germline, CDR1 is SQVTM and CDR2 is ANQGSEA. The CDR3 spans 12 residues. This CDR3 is CSVGTGGDEQYF. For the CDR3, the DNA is TGCAGCGTGGGGACAGGCGGCGACGAGCAGTACTTC.

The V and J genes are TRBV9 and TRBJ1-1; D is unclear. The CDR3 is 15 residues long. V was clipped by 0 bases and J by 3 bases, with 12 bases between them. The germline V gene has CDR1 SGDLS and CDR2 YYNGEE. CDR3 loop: CASSVERESDTEAFF. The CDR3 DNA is TGTGCCAGCAGCGTAGAGAGGGAAAGCGACACTGAAGCTTTCTTT.

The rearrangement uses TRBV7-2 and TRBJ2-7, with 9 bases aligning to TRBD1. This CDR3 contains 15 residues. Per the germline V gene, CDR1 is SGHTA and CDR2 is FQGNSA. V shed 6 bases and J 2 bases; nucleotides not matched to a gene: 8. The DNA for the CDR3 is TGTGCCAGCAGATCGACAGGGGGGTCTGCCTACGAGCAGTACTTC. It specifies CASRSTGGSAYEQYF.

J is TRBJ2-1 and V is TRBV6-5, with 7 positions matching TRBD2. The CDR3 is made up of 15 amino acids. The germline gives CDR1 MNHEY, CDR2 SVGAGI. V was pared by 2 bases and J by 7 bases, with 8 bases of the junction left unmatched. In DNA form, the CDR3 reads TGTGCCAGCAGTTACACTCGGACCGGGGGGAATGAGCAGTTCTTC. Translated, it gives CASSYTRTGGNEQFF.

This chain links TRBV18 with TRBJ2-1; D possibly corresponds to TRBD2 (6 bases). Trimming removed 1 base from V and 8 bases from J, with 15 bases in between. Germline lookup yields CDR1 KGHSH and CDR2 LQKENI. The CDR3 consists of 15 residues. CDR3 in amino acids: CASSPRLEPGDEQFF. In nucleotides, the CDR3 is TGTGCCAGCTCACCACGACTAGAACCGGGGGATGAGCAGTTCTTC.

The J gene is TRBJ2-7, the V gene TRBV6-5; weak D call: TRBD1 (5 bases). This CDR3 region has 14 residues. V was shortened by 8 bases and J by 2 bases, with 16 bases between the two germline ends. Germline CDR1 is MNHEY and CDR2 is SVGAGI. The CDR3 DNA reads TGTGCCAGCCGGGTCGGGCAGGGTGCCTACGAGCAGTACTTC. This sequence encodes CASRVGQGAYEQYF.

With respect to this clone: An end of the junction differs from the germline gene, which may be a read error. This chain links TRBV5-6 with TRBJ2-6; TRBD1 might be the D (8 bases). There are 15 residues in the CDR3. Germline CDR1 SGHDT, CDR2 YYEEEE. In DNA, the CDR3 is TGTGCCAGCAGCTCACGGACAGGGAGGGCCAACGGCCTGACTTTC. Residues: CASSSRTGRANGLTF.

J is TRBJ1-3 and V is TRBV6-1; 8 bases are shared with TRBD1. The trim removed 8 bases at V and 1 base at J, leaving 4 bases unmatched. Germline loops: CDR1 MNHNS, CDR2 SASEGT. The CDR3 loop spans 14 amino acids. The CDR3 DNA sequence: TGTGCCAGCGGTCGGACAGGGTCTGGAAACACCATATATTTT. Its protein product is CASGRTGSGNTIYF.

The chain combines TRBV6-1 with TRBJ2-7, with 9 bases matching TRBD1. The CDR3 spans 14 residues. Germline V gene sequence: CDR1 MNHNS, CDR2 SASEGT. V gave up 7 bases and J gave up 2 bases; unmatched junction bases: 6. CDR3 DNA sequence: TGTGCCAGCATTGGACAGGGGACAGCCTACGAGCAGTACTTC. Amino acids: CASIGQGTAYEQYF.

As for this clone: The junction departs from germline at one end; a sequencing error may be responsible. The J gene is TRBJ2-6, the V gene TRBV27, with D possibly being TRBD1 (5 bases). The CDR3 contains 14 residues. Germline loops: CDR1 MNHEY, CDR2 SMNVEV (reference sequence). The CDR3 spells CASSSPSGANGLTF. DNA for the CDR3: TGTGCCAGCAGTTCCCCCTCTGGGGCCAACGGCCTGACTTTC.

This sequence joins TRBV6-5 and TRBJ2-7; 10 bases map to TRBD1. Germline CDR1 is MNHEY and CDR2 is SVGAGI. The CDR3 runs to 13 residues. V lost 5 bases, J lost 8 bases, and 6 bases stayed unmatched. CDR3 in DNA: TGTGCCAGCAGTGCGACAGGGGGCGCCCAGCAGTACTTC. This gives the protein CASSATGGAQQYF.

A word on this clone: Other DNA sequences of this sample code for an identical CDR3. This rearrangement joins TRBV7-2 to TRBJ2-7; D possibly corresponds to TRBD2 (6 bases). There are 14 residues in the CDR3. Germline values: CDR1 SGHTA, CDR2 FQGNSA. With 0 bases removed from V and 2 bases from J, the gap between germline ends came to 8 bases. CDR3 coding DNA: TGTGCCAGCAGCTTAGCGGGGGGACCCTACGAGCAGTACTTC. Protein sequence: CASSLAGGPYEQYF.

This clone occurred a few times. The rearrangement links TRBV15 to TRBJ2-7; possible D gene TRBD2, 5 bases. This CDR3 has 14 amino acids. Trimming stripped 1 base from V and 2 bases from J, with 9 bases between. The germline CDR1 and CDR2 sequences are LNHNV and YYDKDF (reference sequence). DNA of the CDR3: TGTGCCACCAGCAGAGCACCCGGGGCCTACGAGCAGTACTTC. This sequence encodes CATSRAPGAYEQYF.

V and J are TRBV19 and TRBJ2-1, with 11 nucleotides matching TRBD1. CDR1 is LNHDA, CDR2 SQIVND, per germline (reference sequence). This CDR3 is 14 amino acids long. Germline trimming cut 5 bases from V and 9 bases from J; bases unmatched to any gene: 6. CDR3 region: CASSLAGTGGEQFF. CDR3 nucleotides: TGTGCCAGTAGTTTAGCCGGGACAGGGGGTGAGCAGTTCTTC.

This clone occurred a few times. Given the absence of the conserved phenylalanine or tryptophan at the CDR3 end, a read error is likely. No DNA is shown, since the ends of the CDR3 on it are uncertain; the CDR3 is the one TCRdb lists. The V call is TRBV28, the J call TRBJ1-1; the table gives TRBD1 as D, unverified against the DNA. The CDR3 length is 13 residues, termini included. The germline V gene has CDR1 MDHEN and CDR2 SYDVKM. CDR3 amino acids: CATAEGAGALEFV.

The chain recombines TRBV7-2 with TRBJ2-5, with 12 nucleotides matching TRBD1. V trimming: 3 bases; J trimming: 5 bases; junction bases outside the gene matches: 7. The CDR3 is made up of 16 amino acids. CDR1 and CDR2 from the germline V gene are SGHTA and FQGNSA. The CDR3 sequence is CASSFRDRGRGETQYF. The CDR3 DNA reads TGTGCCAGCAGCTTTAGGGACAGGGGGCGGGGGGAGACCCAGTACTTC.

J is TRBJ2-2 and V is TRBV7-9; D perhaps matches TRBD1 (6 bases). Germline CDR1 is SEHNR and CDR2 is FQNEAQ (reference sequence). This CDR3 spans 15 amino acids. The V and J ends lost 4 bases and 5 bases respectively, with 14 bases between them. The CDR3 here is CASSSNRAPTGELFF. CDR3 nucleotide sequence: TGTGCCAGCAGCTCGAACAGGGCCCCTACCGGGGAGCTGTTTTTT.

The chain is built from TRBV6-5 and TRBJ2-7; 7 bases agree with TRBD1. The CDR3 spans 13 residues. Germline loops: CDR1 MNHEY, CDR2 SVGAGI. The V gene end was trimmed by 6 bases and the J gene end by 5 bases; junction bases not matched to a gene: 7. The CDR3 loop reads CASSRGQVHEQYF. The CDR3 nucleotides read TGTGCCAGCAGCCGTGGACAGGTTCACGAGCAGTACTTC.

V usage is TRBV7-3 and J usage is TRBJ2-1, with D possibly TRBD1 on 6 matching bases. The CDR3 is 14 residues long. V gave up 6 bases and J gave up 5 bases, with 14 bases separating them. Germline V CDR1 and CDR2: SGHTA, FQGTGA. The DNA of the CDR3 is TGTGCCAGCAGGGTACCCGGACAGAACAATGAGCAGTTCTTC. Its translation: CASRVPGQNNEQFF.

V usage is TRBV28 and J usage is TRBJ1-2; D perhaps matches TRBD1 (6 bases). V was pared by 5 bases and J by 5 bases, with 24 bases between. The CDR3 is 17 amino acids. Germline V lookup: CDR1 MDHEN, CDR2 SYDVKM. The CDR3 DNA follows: TGTGCCAGCAGTCCAATCGCAAGGACAGACGGCCGGTATGGCTACACCTTC. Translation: CASSPIARTDGRYGYTF.